This T cell receptor (beta chain) was obtained from a study of blood T cells in healthy people across ages. General study results and limits: One million T cells yielded diversity estimates that were considered underestimates.

Then a second PCR, running about 6 to 12 cycles, was carried out with a sample-barcoded 5' primer and a J-beta primer mix. Using its own MiXCR run on the 5' RACE reads, TCRdb lists one record per CDR3 protein. The table has about 800,000 distinct CDR3 sequences, roughly 25% seen once. From germline, CDR1 is SGHDT and CDR2 YYEEEE. This CDR3 has 14 residues. Details on this clonotype: Its antigen is unidentified.

This same sample was also part of a study on T cells of mothers and their children. According to that study: Similar thymic selection effects on TCR recombination output appear in pairs, both related and unrelated.

This sequence was found in a boy younger than 18 in good health. Sequenced: blood. The genes are TRBV5-6 and TRBJ2-5, with D perhaps matching TRBD2 (5 bases). The DNA end is more similar to TRBJ2-1, so the J call may be wrong. CDR3 sequence (DNA): TGTGCCAGCAGCTTCAGAGGGCCTAGGAATGAGCAGTTCTTC. Its protein product is CASSFRGPRNEQFF.